These 13 T cell receptor beta chains share one sample of origin, sequenced in a study of T cell responses to AZD1222 COVID-19 vaccine. This table comes from immunoSEQ multiplex PCR, and its TCRdb copy is limited to in-frame clones, with some not included. Among about 130,000 clones, over 75% were seen once, and the ten largest hold about 9.4%. Sequencing used peripheral blood, obtained on day 0 of AZD1222 vaccination. The receptors shown here come from an adult in good health.

The chain links TRBV6-6 to TRBJ2-1, with 11 positions matching TRBD2. V trimming: 6 bases; J trimming: 6 bases; junction bases outside the gene matches: 7. This CDR3 has 15 residues. The germline V gene encodes CDR1 MNHNY and CDR2 SVGAGI (reference sequence). CDR3 coding DNA: TGTGCCAGCAGCCTTAGCGGGAGGGCCCTCAATGAGCAGTTCTTC. The encoded protein is CASSLSGRALNEQFF.

The gene calls are TRBV6-5 and TRBJ2-5, with a tentative D call TRBD1 (6 bases). From germline, CDR1 is MNHEY and CDR2 SVGAGI. The V and J ends lost 2 bases and 4 bases respectively, with 8 bases between them. This CDR3 spans 13 amino acids. This CDR3 reads CASSYVRGETQYF. The CDR3 DNA is TGTGCCAGCAGTTACGTCAGGGGAGAGACCCAGTACTTC.

Many counts were recorded for this clone. The J gene is TRBJ1-1, the V gene TRBV7-2, with D possibly TRBD1 on 6 matching bases. This CDR3 spans 15 amino acids. V lost 4 bases and J 6 bases, leaving 18 bases between the germline ends. Germline assignment: CDR1 SGHTA and CDR2 FQGNSA. The CDR3: CASSSSRGGPAEAFF. The CDR3 nucleotides read TGTGCCAGCAGCTCCAGCCGGGGGGGGCCGGCTGAAGCTTTCTTT.

This clone appeared a single time. The DNA of the CDR3 is TGCGCCAGCAGTCGCTTATCCGGAGATACGCAGTATTTT. Its protein is CASSRLSGDTQYF. The chain employs TRBV5-1 and TRBJ2-3; D gene unclear. V shed 5 bases and J shed 5 bases, with 12 bases lying between them. Germline CDR1 SGHRS, CDR2 YFSETQ. CDR3 length: 13 residues.

The J gene is TRBJ2-2, the V gene TRBV28; D is uncertain. The germline V and J ends were trimmed by 7 bases and 0 bases, with 9 bases remaining between them. From germline, CDR1 is MDHEN and CDR2 SYDVKM. This CDR3 region has 14 residues. CDR3 bases: TGTGCCAGCATGGTTCAGACGAACACCGGGGAGCTGTTTTTT. Amino acid sequence: CASMVQTNTGELFF.

The rearrangement uses TRBV5-1 and TRBJ2-7; the match to TRBD1 covers 7 bases. Germline lookup yields CDR1 SGHRS and CDR2 YFSETQ. The CDR3 contains 14 residues. After removal of 4 bases from V and 5 bases from J, the junction contained 9 bases not matched to a gene. CDR3 sequence reads: CASSRQGLLDEQYF. CDR3 in DNA: TGCGCCAGCAGCCGACAGGGCCTCCTTGACGAGCAGTACTTC.

V is TRBV9 and J is TRBJ2-7, with TRBD2 matching 13 bases. V shed 4 bases, J shed 4 bases, and the junction held 8 bases outside the gene matches. The CDR3 spans 16 residues. Germline loops: CDR1 SGDLS, CDR2 YYNGEE. The CDR3 nucleotides are TGTGCCAGCAGCTCCCTGGGACTAGCGGGATTTTACGAGCAGTACTTC. It yields the protein CASSSLGLAGFYEQYF.

This clone was seen only once. This sequence joins TRBV27 and TRBJ2-3; 8 bases match TRBD2. The CDR3 runs 14 residues. Germline assignment: CDR1 MNHEY and CDR2 SMNVEV (reference sequence). Germline trimming cut 5 bases from V and 1 base from J; bases unmatched to any gene: 2. CDR3 DNA sequence: TGTGCCAGCAGTGGGGGACTAGGCACAGATACGCAGTATTTT. Translation: CASSGGLGTDTQYF.

This chain links TRBV6-4 with TRBJ2-6; the D is unclear. The length of the CDR3 is 15 residues. CDR1 MRHNA and CDR2 SNTAGT come from the germline V gene. The V gene lost 2 bases and the J gene lost 1 base, with 6 bases spanning the gap. CDR3 nucleotides: TGTGCCAGCAGTGACGAGATATCTGGGGCCAACGTCCTGACTTTC. Its translation is CASSDEISGANVLTF.

The rearrangement uses TRBV19 and TRBJ2-7; D is possibly TRBD2 (5 bases). Trimming took off 3 bases at V and 2 bases at J, with 11 bases between the two ends. Germline V gene lookup returns CDR1 LNHDA and CDR2 SQIVND (reference sequence). The CDR3 has 14 amino acids. In DNA form, the CDR3 reads TGTGCCAGTAGTATGCAGCGGAGCGCCTACGAGCAGTACTTC. Residues: CASSMQRSAYEQYF.

The chain carries TRBV28 and TRBJ1-5; D is undetermined. V was pared by 6 bases and J by 9 bases, with 12 bases between. CDR1 and CDR2 (germline): MDHEN, SYDVKM. The CDR3 is 12 amino acids. The CDR3, as DNA: TGTGCCAGCAGCCGAGGGTTGGGGCCCCAGCATTTT. Amino acid sequence: CASSRGLGPQHF.

The genes are TRBV9 and TRBJ1-6; 7 bases line up with TRBD1. Losses at the gene ends were 2 bases for V and 7 bases for J; bases not matched to a gene: 3. The CDR3 has 14 amino acids. Germline-derived CDR1 and CDR2 are SGDLS and YYNGEE. This CDR3 reads CASSVGTVNSPLHF. In DNA form, the CDR3 reads TGTGCCAGCAGCGTTGGGACAGTAAATTCACCCCTCCACTTT.

The chain has TRBV28 and TRBJ1-5; D is ambiguous. V was clipped by 5 bases and J by 2 bases, with 16 bases between them. Per the germline V gene, CDR1 is MDHEN and CDR2 is SYDVKM. The CDR3 spans 16 residues. CDR3 residues: CASSPPARMGNQPQHF. CDR3 bases: TGTGCCAGCAGTCCCCCGGCAAGGATGGGCAATCAGCCCCAGCATTTT.